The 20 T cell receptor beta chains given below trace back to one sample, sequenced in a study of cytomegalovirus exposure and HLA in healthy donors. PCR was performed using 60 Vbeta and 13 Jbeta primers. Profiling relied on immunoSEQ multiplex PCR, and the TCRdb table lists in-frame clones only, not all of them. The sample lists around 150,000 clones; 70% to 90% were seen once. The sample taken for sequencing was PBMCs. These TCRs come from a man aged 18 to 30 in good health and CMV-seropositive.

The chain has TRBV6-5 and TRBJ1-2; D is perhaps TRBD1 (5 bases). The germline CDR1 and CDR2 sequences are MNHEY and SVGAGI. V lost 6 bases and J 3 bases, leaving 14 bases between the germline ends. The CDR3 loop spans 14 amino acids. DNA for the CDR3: TGTGCCAGCAGGGTCAGGGAAGGCGACTATGGCTACACCTTC. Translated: CASRVREGDYGYTF.

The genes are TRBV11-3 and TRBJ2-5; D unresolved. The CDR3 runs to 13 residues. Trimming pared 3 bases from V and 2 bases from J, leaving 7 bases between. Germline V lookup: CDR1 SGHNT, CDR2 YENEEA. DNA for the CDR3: TGTGCCAGCAGCTTCGGTCGACAAGAGACCCAGTACTTC. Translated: CASSFGRQETQYF.

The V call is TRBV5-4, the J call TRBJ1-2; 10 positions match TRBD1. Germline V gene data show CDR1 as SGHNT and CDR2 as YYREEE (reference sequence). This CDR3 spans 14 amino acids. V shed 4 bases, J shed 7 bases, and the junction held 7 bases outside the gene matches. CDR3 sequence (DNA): TGTGCCAGCAGCGAAGGGACAGGGGAGGTTGGCTACACCTTC. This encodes CASSEGTGEVGYTF.

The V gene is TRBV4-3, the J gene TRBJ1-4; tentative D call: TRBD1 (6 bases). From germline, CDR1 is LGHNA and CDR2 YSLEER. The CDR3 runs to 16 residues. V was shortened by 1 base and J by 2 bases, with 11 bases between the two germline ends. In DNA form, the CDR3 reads TGCGCCAGCAGCCAAGGCTTACAGGGCACTAATGAAAAACTGTTTTTT. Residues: CASSQGLQGTNEKLFF.

Here the CDR3 reads CASSQTRWDRGDGYTF. The CDR3 DNA reads as TGTGCCAGCAGCCAGACACGATGGGACAGGGGGGATGGCTACACCTTC. V and J are TRBV14 and TRBJ1-2, with 11 bases fitting TRBD1. This CDR3 has 16 residues. The germline V gene encodes CDR1 SGHDN and CDR2 FVKESK. The V and J ends lost 3 bases and 6 bases, in that order; junction bases with no gene match: 9.

Here the CDR3 DNA reads TGTGCCAGCAGCCGGGACAGGGGGCCCGGAAACACCATATATTTT. This translates into CASSRDRGPGNTIYF. V usage is TRBV5-4 and J usage is TRBJ1-3, with 12 bases lining up with TRBD1. This CDR3 has 15 amino acids. Per germline, CDR1 SGHNT and CDR2 YYREEE (reference sequence). Unmatched junction bases numbered 3, after V lost 4 bases and J lost 4 bases. Filled out from reference TRBV5-4 and TRBJ1-3, the complete variable domain reads ETGVTQSPTHLIKTRGQQVTLRCSSQSGHNTVSWYQQALGQGPQFIFQYYREEENGRGNFPPRFSGLQFPNYSSELNVNALELDDSALYLCASSRDRGPGNTIYFGEGSWLTVV.

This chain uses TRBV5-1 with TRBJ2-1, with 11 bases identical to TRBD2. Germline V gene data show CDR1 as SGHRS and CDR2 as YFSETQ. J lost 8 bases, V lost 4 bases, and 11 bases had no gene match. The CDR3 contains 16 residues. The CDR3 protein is CASSTFSGGAGDEQFF. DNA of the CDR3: TGCGCCAGCAGCACCTTTAGCGGGGGGGCGGGAGATGAGCAGTTCTTC.

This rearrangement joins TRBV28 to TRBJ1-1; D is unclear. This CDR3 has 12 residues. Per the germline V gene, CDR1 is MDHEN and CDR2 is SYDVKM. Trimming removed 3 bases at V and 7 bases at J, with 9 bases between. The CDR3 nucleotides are TGTGCCAGCAGTTTGAACAGAATTGAAGCTTTCTTT. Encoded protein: CASSLNRIEAFF.

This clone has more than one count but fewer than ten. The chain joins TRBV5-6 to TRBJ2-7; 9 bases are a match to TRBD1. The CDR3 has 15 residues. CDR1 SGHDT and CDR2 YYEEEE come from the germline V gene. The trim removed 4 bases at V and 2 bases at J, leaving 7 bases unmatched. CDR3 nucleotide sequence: TGTGCCAGCAGCGGAAGCACAGGGGGCACCTACGAGCAGTACTTC. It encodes CASSGSTGGTYEQYF. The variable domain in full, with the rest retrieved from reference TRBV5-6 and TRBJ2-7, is DAGVTQSPTHLIKTRGQQVTLRCSPKSGHDTVSWYQQALGQGPQFIFQYYEEEERQRGNFPDRFSGHQFPNYSSELNVNALLLGDSALYLCASSGSTGGTYEQYFGPGTRLTVT.

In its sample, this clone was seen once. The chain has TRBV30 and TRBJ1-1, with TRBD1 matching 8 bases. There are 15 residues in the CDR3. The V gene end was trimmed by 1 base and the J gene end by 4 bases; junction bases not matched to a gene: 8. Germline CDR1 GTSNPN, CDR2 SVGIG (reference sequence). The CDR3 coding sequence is TGTGCCTGGAGTGCCCCAGGGGGCCGTCGCACTGAAGCTTTCTTT. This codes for CAWSAPGGRRTEAFF.

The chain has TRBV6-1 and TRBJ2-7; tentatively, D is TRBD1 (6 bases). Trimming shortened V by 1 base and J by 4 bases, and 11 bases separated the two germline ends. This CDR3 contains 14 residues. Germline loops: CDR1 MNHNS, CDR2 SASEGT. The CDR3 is CASSEVAGTYEQYF. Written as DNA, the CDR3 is TGTGCCAGCAGTGAAGTGGCAGGGACATACGAGCAGTACTTC.

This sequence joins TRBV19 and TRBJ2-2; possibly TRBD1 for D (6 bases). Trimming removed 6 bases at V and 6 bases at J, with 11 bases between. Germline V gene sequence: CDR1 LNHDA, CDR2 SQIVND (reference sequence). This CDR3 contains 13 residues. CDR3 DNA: TGTGCCAGTAGCAACAGGGACGCCGGGGAGCTGTTTTTT. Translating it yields CASSNRDAGELFF.

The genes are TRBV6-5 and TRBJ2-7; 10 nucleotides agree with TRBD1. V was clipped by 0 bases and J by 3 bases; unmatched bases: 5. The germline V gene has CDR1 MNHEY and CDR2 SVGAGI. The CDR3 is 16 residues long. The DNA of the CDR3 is TGTGCCAGCAGTTACTCGGGACAGGGGAAGTTCTACGAGCAGTACTTC. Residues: CASSYSGQGKFYEQYF.

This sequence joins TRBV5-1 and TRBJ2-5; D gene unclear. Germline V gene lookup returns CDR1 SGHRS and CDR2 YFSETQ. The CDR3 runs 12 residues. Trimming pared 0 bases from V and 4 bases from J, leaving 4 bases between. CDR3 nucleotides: TGCGCCAGCAGCTTGGCCTCAGAGACCCAGTACTTC. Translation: CASSLASETQYF.

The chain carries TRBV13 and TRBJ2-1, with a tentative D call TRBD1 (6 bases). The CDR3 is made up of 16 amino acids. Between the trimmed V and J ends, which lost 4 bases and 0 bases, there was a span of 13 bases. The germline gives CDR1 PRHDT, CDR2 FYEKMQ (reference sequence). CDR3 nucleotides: TGTGCCAGCAGCTCCGAAACAGGGAGCTCCTACAATGAGCAGTTCTTC. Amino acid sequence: CASSSETGSSYNEQFF.

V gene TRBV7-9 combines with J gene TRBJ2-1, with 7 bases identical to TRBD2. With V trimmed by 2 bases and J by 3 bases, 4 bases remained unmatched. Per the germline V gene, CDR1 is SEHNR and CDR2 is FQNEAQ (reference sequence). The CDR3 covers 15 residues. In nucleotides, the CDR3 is TGTGCCAGCAGCTTACAGCGGGGATACTACAATGAGCAGTTCTTC. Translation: CASSLQRGYYNEQFF. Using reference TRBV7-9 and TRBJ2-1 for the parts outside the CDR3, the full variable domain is DTGVSQNPRHKITKRGQNVTFRCDPISEHNRLYWYRQTLGQGPEFLTYFQNEAQLEKSRLLSDRFSAERPKGSFSTLEIQRTEQGDSAMYLCASSLQRGYYNEQFFGPGTRLTVL.

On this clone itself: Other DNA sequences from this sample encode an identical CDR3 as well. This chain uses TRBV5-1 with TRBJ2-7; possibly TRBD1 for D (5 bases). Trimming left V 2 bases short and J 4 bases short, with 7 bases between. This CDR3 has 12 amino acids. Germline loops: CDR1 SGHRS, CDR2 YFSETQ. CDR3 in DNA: TGCGCCAGCAGCTTCACAGGTTACGAGCAGTACTTC. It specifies CASSFTGYEQYF.

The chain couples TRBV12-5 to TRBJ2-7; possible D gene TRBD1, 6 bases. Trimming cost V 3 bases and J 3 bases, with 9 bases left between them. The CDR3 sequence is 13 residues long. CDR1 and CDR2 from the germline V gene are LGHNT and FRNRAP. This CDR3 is CASGFDRSYEQYF. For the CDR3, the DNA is TGTGCTAGTGGTTTCGACAGGAGCTACGAGCAGTACTTC.

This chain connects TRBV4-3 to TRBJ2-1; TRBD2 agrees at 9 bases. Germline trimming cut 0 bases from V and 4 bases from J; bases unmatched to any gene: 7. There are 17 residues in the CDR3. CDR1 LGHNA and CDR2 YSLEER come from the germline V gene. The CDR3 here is CASSQDLTLAGYNEQFF. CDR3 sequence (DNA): TGCGCCAGCAGCCAAGATCTTACCCTAGCGGGGTACAATGAGCAGTTCTTC.

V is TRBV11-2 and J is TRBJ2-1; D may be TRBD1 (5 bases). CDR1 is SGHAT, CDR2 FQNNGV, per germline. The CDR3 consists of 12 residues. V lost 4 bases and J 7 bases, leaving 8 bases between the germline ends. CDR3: CASSYRGNEQFF. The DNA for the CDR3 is TGTGCCAGCAGCTATAGGGGTAATGAGCAGTTCTTC.